Following are 27 T cell receptor beta chains from one sample sequenced in a study of early T cells in non-severe SARS-CoV-2 infection. TCRdb passed the 5' RACE reads through MiXCR, listing each CDR3 protein once. This table holds tens of thousands of distinct CDR3 sequences, 8% to 9.5% found once. Sequencing was done on a sample of whole blood. Source of these receptors: an adult who was a healthcare worker with PCR-confirmed SARS-CoV-2 infection or an uninfected control (not recorded which).

Comment on this clonotype: Just one base apart from a much larger clone, this may be a read error. The chain links TRBV5-6 to TRBJ2-1, with 11 bases aligning to TRBD2. CDR3 length equals 16 residues. The germline V gene encodes CDR1 SGHDT and CDR2 YYEEEE. The V and J ends lost 7 bases and 3 bases, in that order; junction bases with no gene match: 9. CDR3 sequence: CASGHGTSGYYNEQFF. DNA for the CDR3: TGTGCCAGCGGCCATGGGACTAGCGGCTACTACAATGAGCAGTTCTTC.

This clonotype was detected ten times or more. The chain recombines TRBV7-9 with TRBJ2-1; a weak D match, TRBD1 (6 bases). This CDR3 contains 14 residues. The ends were cut back, 5 bases at V and 0 bases at J, with 8 bases in the middle. The germline V gene has CDR1 SEHNR and CDR2 FQNEAQ (reference sequence). The CDR3 nucleotides are TGTGCCAGCAGCCCAGGGGACTCCTACAATGAGCAGTTCTTC. Protein sequence: CASSPGDSYNEQFF.

This clonotype was observed at least ten times. The genes are TRBV7-9 and TRBJ2-3; 13 bases agree with TRBD2. This CDR3 comprises 20 residues. J lost 4 bases, V lost 5 bases, and 18 bases had no gene match. Germline lookup yields CDR1 SEHNR and CDR2 FQNEAQ (reference sequence). The CDR3, as DNA: TGTGCCAGCAGCCCCGGACTAGCGGGAGTAAGTGGGGTGCGTTCAGATACGCAGTATTTT. Amino acid sequence: CASSPGLAGVSGVRSDTQYF.

This clonotype was found many times. The chain is built from TRBV28 and TRBJ2-7; D is unclear. The length of the CDR3 is 13 residues. The V gene lost 6 bases and the J gene lost 3 bases, with 12 bases spanning the gap. Germline V lookup: CDR1 MDHEN, CDR2 SYDVKM. CDR3 protein: CASSPTIFYEQYF. CDR3 in DNA: TGTGCCAGCAGCCCCACAATTTTCTACGAGCAGTACTTC.

A note on this clonotype: A much larger clone lies one base from this, so it may be a read error. The chain carries TRBV10-1 and TRBJ2-4; the D gene is possibly TRBD1 (5 bases). Trimming cost V 3 bases and J 3 bases, with 15 bases left between them. From germline, CDR1 is WNHNN and CDR2 SYGVQD (reference sequence). CDR3 length equals 16 residues. The DNA of the CDR3 is TGCGCCAGCAGTGAAGACAGTCGTGTTTTCAAAAACATTCAGTACTTC. The encoded protein is CASSEDSRVFKNIQYF.

At least ten counts were recorded for this clonotype. The J gene is TRBJ2-1, the V gene TRBV20-1; D remains unclear. The CDR3 has 11 residues. CDR1 is DFQATT, CDR2 SNEGSKA, per germline (reference sequence). Between the trimmed V and J ends, which lost 5 bases and 6 bases, there was a span of 8 bases. The CDR3 loop reads CSASTANEQFF. CDR3 nucleotides: TGCAGTGCTTCCACTGCCAATGAGCAGTTCTTC.

This clonotype was counted between two and nine times. The chain has TRBV20-1 and TRBJ1-2; D not resolved. CDR3 length equals 16 residues. The germline CDR1 and CDR2 sequences are DFQATT and SNEGSKA (reference sequence). V was cut by 0 bases and J by 4 bases, with 18 bases left in between. Here the CDR3 DNA reads TGCAGTGCTAGAGATAGTCGGGTTGGGTCCTCCTATGGCTACACCTTC. Protein: CSARDSRVGSSYGYTF.

This clonotype has ten or more counts. V usage is TRBV28 and J usage is TRBJ2-7, with 9 nucleotides matching TRBD2. In germline, CDR1 is MDHEN, CDR2 SYDVKM. The CDR3 is 14 residues long. V trimming: 3 bases; J trimming: 5 bases; junction bases outside the gene matches: 5. CDR3 nucleotides: TGTGCCAGCAGTTTCTTAGCGGGAGACAACGAGCAGTACTTC. Translated: CASSFLAGDNEQYF.

This clonotype has only a few counts. The chain has TRBV6-2 or TRBV6-3 and TRBJ2-7; TRBD1 agrees at 7 bases. V dropped 6 bases and J dropped 2; count of bases not matched to a gene: 7. From germline, CDR1 is MNHEY and CDR2 SVGEGT. The CDR3 runs to 14 residues. The CDR3 DNA sequence: TGTGCCAGCAGATACAGGGGTGCTCCCTACGAGCAGTACTTC. This translates into CASRYRGAPYEQYF.

This clonotype was counted many times. The chain combines TRBV7-8 with TRBJ1-5; maybe TRBD1 (5 bases). The CDR3 contains 18 residues. V lost 5 bases to trimming and J lost 5 bases, with 25 bases between them. Germline-derived CDR1 and CDR2 are SGHVS and FQNEAQ. The CDR3 spells CASSPRTSTAQPYQPQHF. The CDR3 region has the DNA TGTGCCAGCAGCCCCCGAACCTCGACAGCGCAACCCTATCAGCCCCAGCATTTT.

This clonotype has at least ten counts. The CDR3 sequence: CASSPEGHTQYF. The CDR3 DNA reads TGCGCCAGCAGCCCGGAGGGTCATACGCAGTATTTT. The chain combines TRBV5-1 with TRBJ2-3; weak D call: TRBD2 (6 bases). The CDR3 length is 12 residues. CDR1 is SGHRS, CDR2 YFSETQ, per germline. Trimming cost V 4 bases and J 7 bases, with 10 bases left between them. Complete variable domain (other parts from reference TRBV5-1 and TRBJ2-3): KAGVTQTPRYLIKTRGQQVTLSCSPISGHRSVSWYQQTPGQGLQFLFEYFSETQRNKGNFPGRFSGRQFSNSRSEMNVSTLELGDSALYLCASSPEGHTQYFGPGTRLTVL.

V is TRBV20-1 and J is TRBJ2-7, with D possibly being TRBD1 or TRBD2 (5 bases each). The V end lost 6 bases, the J end lost 6 bases, and 21 bases lay between the germline ends. The CDR3 is 14 residues long. CDR1 DFQATT and CDR2 SNEGSKA come from the germline V gene (reference sequence). CDR3 sequence reads: CSARTGTNIREQYF. CDR3 nucleotides: TGCAGTGCCAGGACCGGGACGAATATACGCGAGCAGTACTTC.

CDR3 loop: CASSPQGNSYEQYF. In nucleotides, the CDR3 is TGCGCCAGCAGCCCACAGGGAAACTCCTACGAGCAGTACTTC. V gene TRBV4-3 combines with J gene TRBJ2-7, with D possibly TRBD1 on 6 matching bases. Germline values: CDR1 LGHNA, CDR2 YSLEER. The V gene lost 4 bases and the J gene lost 0 bases, with 10 bases spanning the gap. This CDR3 spans 14 amino acids.

This clonotype was picked up many times. The genes are TRBV24-1 and TRBJ1-1; no reliable D call. This CDR3 contains 16 residues. V was clipped by 0 bases and J by 1 base, with 11 bases between them. In germline, CDR1 is KGHDR, CDR2 SFDVKD. Here the CDR3 DNA reads TGTGCCACCAGTGATTTGCACGCCCCTACGAACACTGAAGCTTTCTTT. Protein product: CATSDLHAPTNTEAFF.

This clonotype was found many times. This chain uses TRBV11-2 with TRBJ1-2; D gene unclear. CDR1 is SGHAT and CDR2 is FQNNGV in the germline V gene. The CDR3 length is 15 residues. With 1 base removed from V and 1 base from J, the gap between germline ends came to 10 bases. The CDR3 here is CASSLGGRLNYGYTF. In nucleotides, the CDR3 is TGTGCCAGCAGCTTAGGTGGCAGGCTTAACTATGGCTACACCTTC.

J is TRBJ2-2 and V is TRBV6-5; D remains ambiguous. Trimming shortened V by 0 bases and J by 6 bases, and 11 bases separated the two germline ends. CDR3 length equals 15 residues. CDR1 is MNHEY, CDR2 SVGAGI, per germline. The CDR3 loop reads CASSYSWLEAGELFF. CDR3 sequence (DNA): TGTGCCAGCAGTTACTCCTGGCTTGAGGCCGGGGAGCTGTTTTTT.

J is TRBJ1-2 and V is TRBV3-1; the D gene is possibly TRBD1 (5 bases). V lost 4 bases, J lost 4 bases, and 16 bases lay in between. The germline CDR1 and CDR2 sequences are LGHDT and YNNKEL (reference sequence). The CDR3 loop spans 15 amino acids. The CDR3 sequence is CASSPPVGVSYGYTF. CDR3 sequence (DNA): TGTGCCAGCAGCCCGCCGGTGGGGGTGAGCTATGGCTACACCTTC.

This clonotype was counted at least ten times. The chain links TRBV6-1 to TRBJ2-4, with TRBD1 matching 8 bases. Germline V gene sequence: CDR1 MNHNS, CDR2 SASEGT. J gave up 16 bases and V 8 bases, and 16 bases lay outside the gene matches. This CDR3 region has 13 residues. The CDR3 DNA reads as TGTGCCAGCCAAAATACCAGGGGGCGATCTGTTTACTTC. This gives the protein CASQNTRGRSVYF.

This clonotype came up a few times. The chain has TRBV29-1 and TRBJ2-2, with D possibly matching TRBD2 (7 bases). The germline gives CDR1 SQVTM, CDR2 ANQGSEA. This CDR3 spans 13 amino acids. Trimming took off 4 bases at V and 5 bases at J, with 11 bases between the two ends. CDR3 sequence reads: CSVVRGRTGELFF. CDR3 DNA: TGCAGCGTTGTGCGGGGGCGGACCGGGGAGCTGTTTTTT.

DNA of the CDR3: TGTGCCAGCAGTTTAGGGGGACAGATTGACTACGAGCAGTACTTC. Translating gives CASSLGGQIDYEQYF. The gene calls are TRBV28 and TRBJ2-7, with 7 bases aligning to TRBD1. The V and J ends lost 2 bases and 3 bases, in that order; junction bases with no gene match: 7. Germline lookup yields CDR1 MDHEN and CDR2 SYDVKM. The CDR3 is 15 residues long. Full variable domain (rest looked up from reference TRBV28 and TRBJ2-7): DVKVTQSSRYLVKRTGEKVFLECVQDMDHENMFWYRQDPGLGLRLIYFSYDVKMKEKGDIPEGYSVSREKKERFSLILESASTNQTSMYLCASSLGGQIDYEQYFGPGTRLTVT.

This clonotype appeared a few times. The rearrangement uses TRBV10-2 and TRBJ2-1, with D maybe TRBD1 (5 bases). This CDR3 contains 15 residues. Looked up from germline, CDR1 is WSHSY and CDR2 is SAAADI. Trimming shortened V by 3 bases and J by 4 bases, and 13 bases separated the two germline ends. Here the CDR3 DNA reads TGCGCCAGCAGTGAAGGGCAGGGTACGTACAATGAGCAGTTCTTC. Translation gives CASSEGQGTYNEQFF.

This chain connects TRBV6-6 to TRBJ1-5; TRBD1 aligns across 9 bases. V trimming: 2 bases; J trimming: 7 bases; junction bases outside the gene matches: 15. The CDR3 extends over 18 amino acids. Germline V gene data show CDR1 as MNHNY and CDR2 as SVGAGI (reference sequence). The CDR3 DNA reads as TGTGCCAGCAGTTACCGGTACCGGGACAGGGAAGGCCGACAGCCCCAGCATTTT. It is translated as CASSYRYRDREGRQPQHF.

This clonotype was seen ten or more times. The chain is built from TRBV20-1 and TRBJ1-1, with no clear D. Germline V lookup: CDR1 DFQATT, CDR2 SNEGSKA (reference sequence). The CDR3 spans 14 residues. The ends were cut back, 6 bases at V and 0 bases at J, with 14 bases in the middle. The CDR3 protein is CSAPSLTVNTEAFF. The CDR3 DNA sequence: TGCAGTGCCCCCTCCTTGACTGTGAACACTGAAGCTTTCTTT.

This clonotype was seen a handful of times. J is TRBJ1-3 and V is TRBV28, with TRBD1 as a possible D gene (6 bases). This CDR3 contains 15 residues. The V gene lost 8 bases and the J gene lost 2 bases, with 16 bases spanning the gap. Germline loops: CDR1 MDHEN, CDR2 SYDVKM. The CDR3 DNA reads as TGTGCCAGCGTCACAGGGTGGTTCGCTGGAAACACCATATATTTT. It encodes CASVTGWFAGNTIYF.

This clonotype was seen many times. This sequence joins TRBV3-1 and TRBJ2-7; unclear D gene. Looked up from germline, CDR1 is LGHDT and CDR2 is YNNKEL (reference sequence). The CDR3 covers 11 residues. V lost 1 base and J lost 6, with 4 bases in between. CDR3 coding DNA: TGTGCCAGCAGCCAAGCCCGCGAGCAGTACTTC. Amino acids: CASSQAREQYF.

The table lists this clonotype with many counts. This rearrangement joins TRBV18 to TRBJ2-7; D possibly corresponds to TRBD1 (5 bases). This CDR3 contains 11 residues. Germline V gene lookup returns CDR1 KGHSH and CDR2 LQKENI. Trimming removed 5 bases at V and 6 bases at J, with 8 bases between. The CDR3 region has the DNA TGTGCCAGCTCATCAAGGGGCGAGCAGTACTTC. It codes for CASSSRGEQYF.

This clonotype was seen a few times. The rearrangement uses TRBV29-1 and TRBJ2-5, with 8 bases lining up with TRBD2. In germline, CDR1 is SQVTM, CDR2 ANQGSEA. The CDR3 has 12 amino acids. J was trimmed by 4 bases and V by 7 bases; bases with no gene match: 5. CDR3 coding DNA: TGCAGCGGATATAGCGGGACAGAGACCCAGTACTTC. Encoded protein: CSGYSGTETQYF.